This T cell receptor beta chain originates from a study of blood T cell repertoires in COVID-19. For the study at large: Samples taken during acute and convalescent COVID-19 were collected in the United States, Italy and Spain. T cells, B-cell-depleted T cells, or PBMCs supplied cDNA or gDNA.

Authors' analysis steps: Researchers report that nucleated cell counts were estimated from reference gene primer amplification. Here immunoSEQ multiplex PCR was the method, and the copy in TCRdb shows in-frame clones only, minus some. The V and J calls and clone size come from that table; D and trimming were worked out from the DNA. The sample yields tens of thousands of clones, 87% seen once. The source material was peripheral blood. This sequence originates from a woman older than 75 with active or convalescent COVID-19.

CDR3 DNA: TGTGCCTGGAGTGAAGGACTAGCGGCCTCCTACGAGCAGTACTTC. Protein sequence: CAWSEGLAASYEQYF. The chain joins TRBV30 to TRBJ2-7; 10 bases map to TRBD2. The CDR3 sequence is 15 residues long. V lost 1 base to trimming and J lost 0 bases; unmatched junction nucleotides: 3. Germline loops: CDR1 GTSNPN, CDR2 SVGIG (reference sequence).